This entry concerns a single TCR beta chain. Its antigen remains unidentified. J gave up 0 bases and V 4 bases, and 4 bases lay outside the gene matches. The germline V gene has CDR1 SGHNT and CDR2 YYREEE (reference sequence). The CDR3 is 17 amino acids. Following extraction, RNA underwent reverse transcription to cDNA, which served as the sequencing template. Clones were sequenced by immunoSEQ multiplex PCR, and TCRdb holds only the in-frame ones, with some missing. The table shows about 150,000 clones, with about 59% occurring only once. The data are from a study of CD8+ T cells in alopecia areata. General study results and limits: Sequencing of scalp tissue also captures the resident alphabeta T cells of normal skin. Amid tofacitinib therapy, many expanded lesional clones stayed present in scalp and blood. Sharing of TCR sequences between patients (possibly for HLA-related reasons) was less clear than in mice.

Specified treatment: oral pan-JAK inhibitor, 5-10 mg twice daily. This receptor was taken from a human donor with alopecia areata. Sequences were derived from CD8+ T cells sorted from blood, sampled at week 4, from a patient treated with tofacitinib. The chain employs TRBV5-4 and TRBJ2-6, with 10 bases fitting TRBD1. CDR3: CASSLRTGGSGANVLTF. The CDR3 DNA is TGTGCCAGCAGCCTCCGGACAGGGGGCTCTGGGGCCAACGTCCTGACTTTC.